This T cell receptor beta chain was recorded in a study of control samples from healthy donors and cancer patients. This CDR3 has 13 amino acids. CDR1 and CDR2 from the germline V gene are SGHRS and YFSETQ. Trimming left V 3 bases short and J 4 bases short, with 10 bases between. TCRdb's table, derived via immunoSEQ multiplex PCR, lists solely in-frame clones and lacks some. The repertoire holds fewer than 300,000 clones, with over 75% as singletons. This clonotype was sampled from a woman in her fifties or sixties with lung cancer. The V gene is TRBV5-1, the J gene TRBJ1-1; TRBD1 might be the D (6 bases). The sample comprised PBMCs. CDR3 nucleotide sequence: TGCGCCAGCAGCTCTCAGGGGAGCACTGAAGCTTTCTTT. It translates to CASSSQGSTEAFF.